This TCR beta chain was found in a study of cytomegalovirus exposure and HLA in healthy donors. This PCR relied on a set of 60 Vbeta primers and 13 Jbeta primers. TCRdb's table, derived via immunoSEQ multiplex PCR, lists solely in-frame clones and lacks some. The sample has about 210,000 clones. A note on this clone: The target antigen is unknown.

Study-wide points: TCR beta V- and J-gene trimming was later associated with a missense DCLRE1C variant.

The donors, nominally healthy at sampling, likely had unrecorded immune exposures. V shed 0 bases and J shed 0 bases, with 13 bases lying between them. Germline V gene lookup returns CDR1 SGHRS and CDR2 YFSETQ. CDR3 size: 17 residues. The chain is built from TRBV5-1 and TRBJ2-1; tentative D call: TRBD1 (6 bases). Sequencing used PBMCs. This TCR was recovered from a woman in her twenties or thirties in good health and CMV-seropositive. The CDR3 bases are TGCGCCAGCAGCTTGGAAGGGGGTCTGAGCTCCTACAATGAGCAGTTCTTC. The encoded protein is CASSLEGGLSSYNEQFF.